This T cell receptor (beta chain) was documented in a study of breast tumors, draining lymph nodes, adjacent tissues. Findings of the study overall: Tumor T cell lymph node origin was a supported hypothesis, not proven.

V was trimmed by 5 bases and J by 4 bases, leaving 12 bases between them. The CDR3 spans 13 residues. CDR1 is SNHLY, CDR2 FYNNEI, per germline. Breast cancer patients provided tissue from their axillary draining lymph nodes. This clonotype has at least ten counts. Antigen: not known. TCRdb reprocessed the multiplex PCR reads via MiXCR and lists one record per CDR3 protein. The profile shows about 180,000 distinct CDR3 sequences, around a third of them singletons. The genes are TRBV2 and TRBJ2-7, with a possible D match to TRBD2 (8 bases). What was sequenced was axillary lymph node tissue. The TCR comes from a female donor with breast cancer. Some clones in this sample may be carry-over from other donors' samples. The CDR3 DNA reads TGTGCCAGCAGTCGGGAGGGGGCTTACGAGCAGTACTTC. As protein: CASSREGAYEQYF.